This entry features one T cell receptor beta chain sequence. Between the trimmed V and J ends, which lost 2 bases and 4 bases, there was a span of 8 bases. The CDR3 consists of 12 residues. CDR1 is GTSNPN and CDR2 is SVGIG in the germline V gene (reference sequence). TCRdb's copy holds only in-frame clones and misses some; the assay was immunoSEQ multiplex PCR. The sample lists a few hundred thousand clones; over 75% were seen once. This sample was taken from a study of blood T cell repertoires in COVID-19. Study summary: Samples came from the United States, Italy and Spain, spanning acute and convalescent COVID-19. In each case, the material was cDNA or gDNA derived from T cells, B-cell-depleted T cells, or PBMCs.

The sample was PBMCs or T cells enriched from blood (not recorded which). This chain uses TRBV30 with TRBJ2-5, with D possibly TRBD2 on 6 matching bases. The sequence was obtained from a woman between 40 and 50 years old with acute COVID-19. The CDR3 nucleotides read TGTGCCTGGAGTACTAGCAGAGAGACCCAGTACTTC. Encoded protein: CAWSTSRETQYF.